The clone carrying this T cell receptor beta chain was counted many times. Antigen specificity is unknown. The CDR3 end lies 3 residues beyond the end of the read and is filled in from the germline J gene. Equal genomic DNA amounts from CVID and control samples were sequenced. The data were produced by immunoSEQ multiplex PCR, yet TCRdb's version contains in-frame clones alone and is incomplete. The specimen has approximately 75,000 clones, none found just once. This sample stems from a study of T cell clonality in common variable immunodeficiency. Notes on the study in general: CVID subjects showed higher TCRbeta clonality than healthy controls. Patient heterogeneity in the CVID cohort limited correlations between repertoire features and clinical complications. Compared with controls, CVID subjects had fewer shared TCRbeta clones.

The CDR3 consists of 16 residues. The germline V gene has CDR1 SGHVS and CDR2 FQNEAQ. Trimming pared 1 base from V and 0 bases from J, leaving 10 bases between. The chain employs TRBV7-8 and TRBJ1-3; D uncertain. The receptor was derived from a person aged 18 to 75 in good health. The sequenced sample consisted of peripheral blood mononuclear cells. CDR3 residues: CASSLGALFSGNTIYF. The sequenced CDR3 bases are TGTGCCAGCAGCTTAGGGGCACTTTTCTCTGGAAACACC.